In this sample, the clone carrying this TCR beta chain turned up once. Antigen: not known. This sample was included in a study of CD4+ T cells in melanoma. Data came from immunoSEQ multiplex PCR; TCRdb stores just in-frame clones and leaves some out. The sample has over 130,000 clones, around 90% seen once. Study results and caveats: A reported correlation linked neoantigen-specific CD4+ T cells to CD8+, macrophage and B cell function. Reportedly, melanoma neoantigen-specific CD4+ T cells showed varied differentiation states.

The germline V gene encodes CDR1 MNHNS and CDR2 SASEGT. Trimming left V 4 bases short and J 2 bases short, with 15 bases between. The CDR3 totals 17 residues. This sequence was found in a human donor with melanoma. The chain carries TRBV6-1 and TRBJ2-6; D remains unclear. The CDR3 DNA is TGTGCCAGCAGTGCCAATCCGGGTATTACTGGGGCCAACGTCCTGACTTTC. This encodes CASSANPGITGANVLTF.